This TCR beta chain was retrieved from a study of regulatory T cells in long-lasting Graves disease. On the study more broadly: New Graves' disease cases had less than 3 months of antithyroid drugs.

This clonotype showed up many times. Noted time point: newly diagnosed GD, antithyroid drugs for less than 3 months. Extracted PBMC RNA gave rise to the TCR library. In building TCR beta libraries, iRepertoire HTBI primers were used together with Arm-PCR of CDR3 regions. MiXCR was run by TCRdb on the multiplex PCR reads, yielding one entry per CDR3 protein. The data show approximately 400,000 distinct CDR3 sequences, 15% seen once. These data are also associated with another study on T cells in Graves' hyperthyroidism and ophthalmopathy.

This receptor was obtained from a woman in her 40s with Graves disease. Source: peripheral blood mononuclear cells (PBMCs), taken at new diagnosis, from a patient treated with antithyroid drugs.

CDR3 in amino acids: CASSLSETQYF. The CDR3 DNA reads TGTGCCAGCAGCTTATCCGAGACCCAGTACTTC. V and J are TRBV11-2 and TRBJ2-5; D uncertain. The V gene lost 2 bases and the J gene lost 5 bases, with 3 bases spanning the gap. The CDR3 extends over 11 amino acids. Germline loops: CDR1 SGHAT, CDR2 FQNNGV.